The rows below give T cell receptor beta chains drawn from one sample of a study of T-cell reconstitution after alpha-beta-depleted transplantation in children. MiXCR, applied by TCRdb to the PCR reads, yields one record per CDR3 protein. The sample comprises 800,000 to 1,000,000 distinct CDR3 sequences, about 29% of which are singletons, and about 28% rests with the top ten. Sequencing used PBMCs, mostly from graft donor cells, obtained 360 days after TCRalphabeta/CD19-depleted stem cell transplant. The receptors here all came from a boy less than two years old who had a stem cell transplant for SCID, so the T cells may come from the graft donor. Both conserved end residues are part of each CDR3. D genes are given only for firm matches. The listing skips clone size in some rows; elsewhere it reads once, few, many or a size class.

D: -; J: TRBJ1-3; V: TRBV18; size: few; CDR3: CASSPGRFSGNTIYF; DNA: TGTGCCAGCTCACCAGGGAGATTCTCTGGAAACACCATATATTTT
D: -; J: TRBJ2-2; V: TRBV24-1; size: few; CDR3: CATSARNTGELFF; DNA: TGTGCCACCAGTGCTAGGAACACCGGGGAGCTGTTTTTT
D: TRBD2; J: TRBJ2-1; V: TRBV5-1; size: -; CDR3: CASSLVQRGGSEQFF; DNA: TGCGCCAGCAGCTTAGTCCAGCGGGGGGGCAGTGAGCAGTTCTTC
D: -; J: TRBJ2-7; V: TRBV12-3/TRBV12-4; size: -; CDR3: CASSFSGGPSYEQYF; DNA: TGTGCCAGCAGTTTCTCCGGGGGCCCGTCCTACGAGCAGTACTTC
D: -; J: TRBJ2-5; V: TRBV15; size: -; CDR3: CATSRDPGTPGETQYF; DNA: TGTGCCACCAGCAGAGATCCGGGGACGCCGGGGGAGACCCAGTACTTC
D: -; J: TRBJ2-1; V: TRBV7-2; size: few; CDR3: CASSLARWGAYNEQFF; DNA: TGTGCCAGCAGCTTAGCGAGGTGGGGGGCCTACAATGAGCAGTTCTTC
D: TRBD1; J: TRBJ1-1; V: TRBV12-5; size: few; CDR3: CASGLGTGSGEAFF; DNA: TGTGCTAGTGGTTTGGGGACAGGGTCGGGTGAAGCTTTCTTT
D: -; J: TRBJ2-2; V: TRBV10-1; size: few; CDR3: CASSEGVGGPTGELFF; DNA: TGCGCCAGCAGTGAGGGGGTGGGGGGACCCACCGGGGAGCTGTTTTTT
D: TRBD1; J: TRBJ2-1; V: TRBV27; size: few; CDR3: CASSPQGPFQEQFF; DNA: TGTGCCAGCAGTCCACAGGGGCCTTTTCAGGAGCAGTTCTTC
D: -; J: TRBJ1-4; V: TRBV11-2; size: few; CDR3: CASSLGGNVEKLFF; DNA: TGTGCCAGCAGCTTAGGGGGCAACGTTGAAAAACTGTTTTTT
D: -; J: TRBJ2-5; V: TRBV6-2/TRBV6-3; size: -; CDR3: CASTTGQGLQETQYF; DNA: TGTGCCAGCACCACCGGGCAGGGCCTACAAGAGACCCAGTACTTC
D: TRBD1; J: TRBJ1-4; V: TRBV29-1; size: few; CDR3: CSVGDRHEKLFF; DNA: TGCAGCGTTGGGGACAGACACGAAAAACTGTTTTTT
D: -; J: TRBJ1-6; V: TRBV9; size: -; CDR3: CASSVDDGDSYNSPLHF; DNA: TGTGCCAGCAGCGTAGATGACGGAGACTCCTATAATTCACCCCTCCACTTT
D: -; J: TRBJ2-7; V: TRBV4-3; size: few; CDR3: CASSQEGGFSYEQYF; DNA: TGCGCCAGCAGCCAAGAAGGAGGGTTCTCCTACGAGCAGTACTTC
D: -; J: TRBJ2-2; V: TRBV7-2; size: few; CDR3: CASSLRIRHLTGELFF; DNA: TGTGCCAGCAGCTTAAGAATACGCCATCTCACCGGGGAGCTGTTTTTT
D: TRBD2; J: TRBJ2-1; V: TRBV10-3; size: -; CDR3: CAISAFKRGSRNEQFF; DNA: TGTGCCATCAGTGCTTTTAAGCGGGGAAGTAGGAATGAGCAGTTCTTC
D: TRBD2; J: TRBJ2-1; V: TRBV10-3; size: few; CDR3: CAIRPSSGGAYNEQFF; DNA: TGTGCCATCAGACCTTCTAGCGGGGGGGCTTACAATGAGCAGTTCTTC
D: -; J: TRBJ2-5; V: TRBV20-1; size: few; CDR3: CSAQGRETQYF; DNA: TGCAGTGCTCAGGGGAGAGAGACCCAGTACTTC
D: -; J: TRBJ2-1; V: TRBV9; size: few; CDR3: CASSPLAGNEQFF; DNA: TGTGCCAGCAGCCCCTTGGCGGGGAATGAGCAGTTCTTC
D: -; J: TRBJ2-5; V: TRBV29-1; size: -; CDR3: CSVLRVGRVETQYF; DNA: TGCAGCGTTTTGAGAGTAGGCAGGGTGGAGACCCAGTACTTC
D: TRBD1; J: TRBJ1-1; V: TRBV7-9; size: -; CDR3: CASSPGGDNTEAFF; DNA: TGTGCCAGCAGCCCAGGGGGGGATAACACTGAAGCTTTCTTT
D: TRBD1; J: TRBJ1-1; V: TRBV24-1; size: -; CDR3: CATTNRGNTEAFF; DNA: TGTGCCACCACTAACAGGGGGAACACTGAAGCTTTCTTT
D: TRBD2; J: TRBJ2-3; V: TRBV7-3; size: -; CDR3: CASSTGTSPFADTQYF; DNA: TGTGCCAGCAGTACCGGGACTAGCCCCTTCGCAGATACGCAGTATTTT
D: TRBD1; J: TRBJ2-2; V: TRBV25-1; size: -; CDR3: CASSEYIGRGQRTGELFF; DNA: TGTGCCAGCAGTGAATATATTGGTAGGGGGCAGAGGACCGGGGAGCTGTTTTTT
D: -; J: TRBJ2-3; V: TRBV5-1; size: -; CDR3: CASKGRPGTTDTQYF; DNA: TGCGCCAGCAAAGGAAGACCAGGGACCACAGATACGCAGTATTTT
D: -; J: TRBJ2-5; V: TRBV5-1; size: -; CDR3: CASSLVGGLPQETQYF; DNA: TGCGCCAGCAGCTTGGTAGGTGGACTACCCCAAGAGACCCAGTACTTC
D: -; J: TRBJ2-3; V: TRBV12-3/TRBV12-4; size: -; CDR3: CATRAKPTDTQYF; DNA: TGTGCCACCAGGGCGAAACCCACAGATACGCAGTATTTT
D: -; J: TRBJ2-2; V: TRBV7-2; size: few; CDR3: CASSLDSPGKLFF; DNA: TGTGCCAGCAGCCTGGACAGCCCGGGGAAGCTGTTTTTT
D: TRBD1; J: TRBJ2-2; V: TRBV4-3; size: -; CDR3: CASSLPGQANTGELFF; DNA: TGCGCCAGCAGCCTACCGGGACAGGCCAACACCGGGGAGCTGTTTTTT
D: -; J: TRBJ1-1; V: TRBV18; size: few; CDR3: CASSEYSLSTQKGNTEAFF; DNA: TGTGCCAGCTCAGAATATTCCTTGTCCACCCAGAAGGGGAACACTGAAGCTTTCTTT
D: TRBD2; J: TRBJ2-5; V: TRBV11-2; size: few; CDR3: CASSWWTSDQETQYF; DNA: TGTGCCAGCAGCTGGTGGACTAGCGACCAAGAGACCCAGTACTTC
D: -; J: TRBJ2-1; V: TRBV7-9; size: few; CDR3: CASSLTESYNEQFF; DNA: TGTGCCAGCAGCCTGACAGAGTCCTACAATGAGCAGTTCTTC
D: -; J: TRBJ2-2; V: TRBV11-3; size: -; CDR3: CASSLCRTENTGELFF; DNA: TGTGCCAGCAGCCTATGTAGGACGGAGAACACCGGGGAGCTGTTTTTT
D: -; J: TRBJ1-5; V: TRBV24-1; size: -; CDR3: CATSGQGSYNQPQHF; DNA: TGTGCCACCAGTGGTCAGGGGTCTTACAATCAGCCCCAGCATTTT
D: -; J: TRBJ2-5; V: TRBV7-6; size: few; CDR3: CASSLVGGRQETQYF; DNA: TGTGCCAGCAGCTTAGTGGGCGGACGCCAAGAGACCCAGTACTTC
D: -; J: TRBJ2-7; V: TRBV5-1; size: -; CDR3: CASSLAGAEVNEQYF; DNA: TGCGCCAGCAGCTTGGCCGGGGCCGAGGTTAACGAGCAGTACTTC
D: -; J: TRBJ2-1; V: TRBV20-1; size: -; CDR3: CSAFSLNRDRGEQFF; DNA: TGCAGTGCTTTTAGTCTGAACAGAGATCGGGGTGAGCAGTTCTTC
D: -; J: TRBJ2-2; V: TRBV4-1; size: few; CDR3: CASSRGQSPGELFF; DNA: TGCGCCAGCAGCCGTGGACAGAGTCCCGGGGAGCTGTTTTTT
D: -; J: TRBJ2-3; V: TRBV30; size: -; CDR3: CAWSPPTRPYTDTQYF; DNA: TGTGCCTGGAGTCCCCCGACACGACCTTACACAGATACGCAGTATTTT
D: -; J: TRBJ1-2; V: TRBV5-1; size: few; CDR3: CASSLTGNLRMEDYGYTF; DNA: TGCGCCAGCAGCTTGACAGGGAATTTAAGAATGGAAGACTATGGCTACACCTTC
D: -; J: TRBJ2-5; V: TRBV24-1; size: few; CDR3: CATSDPWRAETQYF; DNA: TGTGCCACCAGTGACCCTTGGCGCGCGGAGACCCAGTACTTC
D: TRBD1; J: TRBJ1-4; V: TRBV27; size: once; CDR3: CASSSRTGEREKLFF; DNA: TGTGCCAGCAGTTCGCGGACAGGGGAGCGAGAAAAACTGTTTTTT
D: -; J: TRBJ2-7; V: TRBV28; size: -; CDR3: CASSPYGGGGDEQYF; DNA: TGTGCCAGCAGCCCCTATGGGGGGGGCGGAGACGAGCAGTACTTC
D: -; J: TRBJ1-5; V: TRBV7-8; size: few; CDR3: CASSLGPDLPQHF; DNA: TGTGCCAGCAGCTTAGGACCCGACTTGCCCCAGCATTTT
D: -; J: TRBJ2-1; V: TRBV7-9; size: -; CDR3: CASSCRGCNEQFF; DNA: TGTGCCAGCAGCTGCAGGGGTTGCAATGAGCAGTTCTTC
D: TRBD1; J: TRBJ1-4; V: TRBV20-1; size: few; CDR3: CSATLRGREKLFF; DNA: TGCAGTGCCACGCTAAGGGGGCGGGAAAAACTGTTTTTT
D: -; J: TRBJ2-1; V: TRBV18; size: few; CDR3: CASSPGGGPAREQFF; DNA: TGTGCCAGCTCACCGGGCGGGGGCCCCGCTAGAGAGCAGTTCTTC
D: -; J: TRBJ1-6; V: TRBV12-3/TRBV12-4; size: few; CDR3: CASSPGAGYNSPLHF; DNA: TGTGCCAGCAGTCCTGGGGCGGGCTATAATTCACCCCTCCACTTT
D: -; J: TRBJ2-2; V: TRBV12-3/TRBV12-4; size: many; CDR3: CASSLSRGNTGELFF; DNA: TGTGCCAGCAGTTTGTCACGGGGAAACACCGGGGAGCTGTTTTTT
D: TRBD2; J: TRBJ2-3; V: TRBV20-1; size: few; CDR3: CSAIQRGGRTDTQYF; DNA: TGCAGTGCTATACAGCGGGGGGGCCGAACAGATACGCAGTATTTT
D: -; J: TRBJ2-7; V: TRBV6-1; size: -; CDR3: CASSEVALRYEQYF; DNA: TGTGCCAGCAGTGAAGTGGCCCTTCGCTACGAGCAGTACTTC
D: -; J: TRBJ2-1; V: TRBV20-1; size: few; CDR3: CSARAQAVSYNEQFF; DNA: TGCAGTGCTAGGGCACAGGCCGTCTCCTACAATGAGCAGTTCTTC
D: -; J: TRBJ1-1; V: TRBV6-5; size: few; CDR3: CASSYSKEMNTEAFF; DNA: TGTGCCAGCAGTTACTCGAAGGAGATGAACACTGAAGCTTTCTTT
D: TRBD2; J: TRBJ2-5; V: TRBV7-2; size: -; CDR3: CASSVLAIGETQYF; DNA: TGTGCCAGCAGCGTACTAGCGATTGGGGAGACCCAGTACTTC